This T cell receptor (beta chain) was recovered during a study of blood T cell repertoires in COVID-19. The repertoire was sequenced with immunoSEQ multiplex PCR; TCRdb's copy has only in-frame clones and lacks some. The table records roughly 320,000 clones, 90% to 95% of them present only once. This CDR3 spans 15 amino acids. Germline V gives CDR1 PRHDT, CDR2 FYEKMQ (reference sequence). V was clipped by 2 bases and J by 3 bases; unmatched bases: 6. V gene TRBV13 combines with J gene TRBJ1-1; 7 bases are a match to TRBD1. The sample was PBMCs or T cells enriched from blood (not recorded which). The origin of this receptor is a woman between 25 and 40 years old who had been exposed to COVID-19. The CDR3 DNA reads as TGTGCCAGCAGCTTAATCAGAACAGGGGACACTGAAGCTTTCTTT. Amino acid sequence: CASSLIRTGDTEAFF.